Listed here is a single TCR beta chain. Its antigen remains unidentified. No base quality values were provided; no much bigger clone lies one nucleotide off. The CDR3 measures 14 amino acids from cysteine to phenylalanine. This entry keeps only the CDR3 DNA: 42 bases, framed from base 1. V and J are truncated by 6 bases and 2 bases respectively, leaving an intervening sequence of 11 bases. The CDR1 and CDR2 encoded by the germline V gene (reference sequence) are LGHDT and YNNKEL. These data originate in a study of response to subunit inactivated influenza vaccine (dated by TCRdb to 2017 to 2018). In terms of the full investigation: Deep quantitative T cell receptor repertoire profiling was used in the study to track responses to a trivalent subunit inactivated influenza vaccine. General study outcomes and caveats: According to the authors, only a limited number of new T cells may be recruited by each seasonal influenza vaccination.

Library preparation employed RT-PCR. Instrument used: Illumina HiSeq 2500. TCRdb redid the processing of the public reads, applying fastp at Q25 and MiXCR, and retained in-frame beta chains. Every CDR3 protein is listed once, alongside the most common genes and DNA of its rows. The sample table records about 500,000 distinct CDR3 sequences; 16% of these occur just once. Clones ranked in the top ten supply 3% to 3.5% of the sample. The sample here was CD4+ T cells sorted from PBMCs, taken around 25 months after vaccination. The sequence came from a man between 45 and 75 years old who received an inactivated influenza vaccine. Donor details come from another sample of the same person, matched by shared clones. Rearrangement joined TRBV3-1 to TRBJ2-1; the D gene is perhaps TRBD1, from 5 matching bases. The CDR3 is CASRDTGTYNEQFF. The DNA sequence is TGTGCCAGCAGGGATACAGGTACCTACAATGAGCAGTTCTTC.